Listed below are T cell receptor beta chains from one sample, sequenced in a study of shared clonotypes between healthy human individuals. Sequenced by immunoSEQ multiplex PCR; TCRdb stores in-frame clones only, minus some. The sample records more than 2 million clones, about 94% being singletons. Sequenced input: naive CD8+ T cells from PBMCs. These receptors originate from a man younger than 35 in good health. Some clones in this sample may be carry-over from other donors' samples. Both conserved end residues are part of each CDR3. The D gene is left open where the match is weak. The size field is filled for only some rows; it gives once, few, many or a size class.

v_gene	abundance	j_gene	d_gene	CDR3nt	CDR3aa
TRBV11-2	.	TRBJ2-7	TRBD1	TGTGCCAGCAGCCCGGGACAGGTATACGAGCAGTACTTC	CASSPGQVYEQYF
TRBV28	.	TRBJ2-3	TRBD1	TGTGCCAGCACCAAACCGGGACAGGGCCCAGATACGCAGTATTTT	CASTKPGQGPDTQYF
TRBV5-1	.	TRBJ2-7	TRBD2	TGCGCCAGCAGCACTACTAGCGGGAGTATCTACGAGCAGTACTTC	CASSTTSGSIYEQYF
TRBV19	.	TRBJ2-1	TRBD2	TGTGCCAGTAGTCGGGACTACGGGTCCTACAATGAGCAGTTCTTC	CASSRDYGSYNEQFF
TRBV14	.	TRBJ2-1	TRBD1	TGTGCCAGCAGCCAAACCCCGTGGGCAGGGGGCATGTATGAGCAGTTCTTC	CASSQTPWAGGMYEQFF
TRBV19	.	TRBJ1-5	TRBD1	TGTGCCAGTAGTGACGGGACAGGGAGGCTTGTTCAGCCCCAGCATTTT	CASSDGTGRLVQPQHF
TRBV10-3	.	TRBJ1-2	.	TGTGCCATCAGTGAAGGGACACCCGTGTCCTATGGCTACACCTTC	CAISEGTPVSYGYTF
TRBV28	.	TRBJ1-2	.	TGTGCCAGCAGTTTGGTTTGGCAGGGCGATGGCTACACCTTC	CASSLVWQGDGYTF
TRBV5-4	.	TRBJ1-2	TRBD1	TGTGCCAGCAGCATAAGGACAGGGGGGGATGGCTACACCTTC	CASSIRTGGDGYTF
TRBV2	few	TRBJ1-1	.	TGTGCCAGCATTCGTGACCCTGAAGCTTTCTTT	CASIRDPEAFF
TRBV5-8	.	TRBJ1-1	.	TGTGCCAGCAGCCCATCAGGGAACACTGAAGCTTTCTTT	CASSPSGNTEAFF
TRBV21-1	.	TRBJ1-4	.	TGTGCCAGCAGCAATTTAGGACTGGGGCAGGCAACTAATGAAAAACTGTTTTTT	CASSNLGLGQATNEKLFF
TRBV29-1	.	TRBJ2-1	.	TGCAGACTAAACCACCCGAGGTCCGCCTACAATGAGCAGTTCTTC	CRLNHPRSAYNEQFF
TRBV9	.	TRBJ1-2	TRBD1	TGTGCCAGCAGCGACAGGGGTCTCGGCTACACCTTC	CASSDRGLGYTF
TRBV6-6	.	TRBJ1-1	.	TGTGCCAGCAGTTACGGCAGCACCATGAACACTGAAGCTTTCTTT	CASSYGSTMNTEAFF
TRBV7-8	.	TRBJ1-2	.	TGTGCCAGCAGCTTGAGGGCTATCTATGGCTACACCTTC	CASSLRAIYGYTF
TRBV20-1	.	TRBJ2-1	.	TGCAGTGCTCGGGTCCACAATGAGCAGTTCTTC	CSARVHNEQFF
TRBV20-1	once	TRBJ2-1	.	TGCAGTGCTAATAAACAGAATGAGCAGTTCTTC	CSANKQNEQFF
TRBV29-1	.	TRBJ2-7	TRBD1	TGCAGCGTTGAAGTAGGTAGGACAGGGGTCCGCGAGCAGTACTTC	CSVEVGRTGVREQYF
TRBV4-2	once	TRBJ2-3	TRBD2	TGTGCCAGCACGAGGACTAGCGGACCCACAGATACGCAGTATTTT	CASTRTSGPTDTQYF
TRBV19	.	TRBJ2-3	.	TGTGCCAGTAGTACACGCGGCACAGATACGCAGTATTTT	CASSTRGTDTQYF
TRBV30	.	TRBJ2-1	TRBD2	TGTGCCTGGAGGACTAGCGGGACCTATGAGCAGTTCTTC	CAWRTSGTYEQFF
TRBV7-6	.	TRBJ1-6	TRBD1	TGTGCCAGCAGCTTGGGTAACAGGGGAGCGTCACCCCTCCACTTT	CASSLGNRGASPLHF
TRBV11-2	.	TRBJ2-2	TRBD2	TGTGCCAGCAGCACCCGGACTAGCGGGAGGGCCGGGGAGCTGTTTTTT	CASSTRTSGRAGELFF
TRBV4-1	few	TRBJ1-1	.	TGCGCCAGCAGCCAACACAGTTTGAACACTGAAGCTTTCTTT	CASSQHSLNTEAFF
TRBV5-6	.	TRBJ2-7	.	TGTGCCAGCAGCTTGGGAGCGCCCAGCTCCTACGAGCAGTACTTC	CASSLGAPSSYEQYF
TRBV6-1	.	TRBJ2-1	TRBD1	TGTGCCAGCATAGGGGGCATTAAGTGGTACAATGAGCAGTTCTTC	CASIGGIKWYNEQFF
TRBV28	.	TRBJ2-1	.	.	CASSSSGDEQFF
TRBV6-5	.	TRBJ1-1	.	TGTGCCAGCGCCCGAGTGGGGGCTTCGGGGCACACCGACTTT	CASARVGASGHTDF
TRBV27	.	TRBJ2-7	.	TGTGCCAGCAGTGACCGGGCAGGACCTACCTACGAGCAGTACTTC	CASSDRAGPTYEQYF
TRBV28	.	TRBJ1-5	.	TGTGCCAGCTTGCGCCGGGACTTATGGAATCAGCCCCAGCATTTT	CASLRRDLWNQPQHF
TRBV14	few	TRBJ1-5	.	TGTGCCAGCAGCCACAGGGCCAATCAGCCCCAGCATTTT	CASSHRANQPQHF
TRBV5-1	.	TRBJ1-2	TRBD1	TGCGCCAGCAGCTCCCTGGACAGGGTTGATGGCTACACCTTC	CASSSLDRVDGYTF
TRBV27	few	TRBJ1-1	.	TGTGCCAGCAGTCCAGTCACGACCACTGAAGCTTTCTTT	CASSPVTTTEAFF
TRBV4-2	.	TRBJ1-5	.	TGTGCCAGCGCGGCCGCGTTAAGGGGCCAGGAACTTAATAGCAATCAGCCCCAGCATTTT	CASAAALRGQELNSNQPQHF
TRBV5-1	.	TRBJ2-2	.	TGCGCCAGCCACCGACAGGGACTTGACACCGGGGAGCTGTTTTTT	CASHRQGLDTGELFF
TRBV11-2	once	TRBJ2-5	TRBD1	TGTGCCAGCAGCCCCAGGGGGCAAGAGACCCAGTACTTC	CASSPRGQETQYF
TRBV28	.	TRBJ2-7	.	TGTGCCAGCAGGAAGCGTGCCTACGAGCAGTACTTC	CASRKRAYEQYF
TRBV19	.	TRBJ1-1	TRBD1	TGTGCCAGTAGTATTCCGGGACAGGGGAACCCTGAAGCTTTCTTT	CASSIPGQGNPEAFF